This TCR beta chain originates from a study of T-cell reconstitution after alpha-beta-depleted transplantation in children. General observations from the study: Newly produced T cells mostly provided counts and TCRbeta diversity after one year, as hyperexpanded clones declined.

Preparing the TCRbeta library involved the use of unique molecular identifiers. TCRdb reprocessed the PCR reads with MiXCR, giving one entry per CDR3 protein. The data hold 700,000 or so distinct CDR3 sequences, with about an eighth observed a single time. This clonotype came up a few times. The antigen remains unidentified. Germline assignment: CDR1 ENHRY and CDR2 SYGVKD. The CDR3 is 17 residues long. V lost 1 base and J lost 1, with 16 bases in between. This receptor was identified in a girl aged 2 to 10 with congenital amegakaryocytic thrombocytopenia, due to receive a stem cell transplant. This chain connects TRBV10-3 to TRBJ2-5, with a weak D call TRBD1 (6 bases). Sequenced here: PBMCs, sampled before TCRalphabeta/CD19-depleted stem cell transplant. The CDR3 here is CAISEYGTRGLQETQYF. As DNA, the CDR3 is TGTGCCATCAGTGAGTACGGGACACGAGGCCTCCAAGAGACCCAGTACTTC.